This T cell receptor (beta chain) is drawn from a study of naive and memory T cell subsets. Study-level results: Tuberculin site TCR excess was interpreted as type IV hypersensitivity infiltration.

This clonotype was detected many times. Its antigen remains unidentified. For blood and skin samples, reverse transcription used TCR alpha and beta constant primers. Ligated cDNA underwent four rounds of PCR with nested alpha and beta constant region primers and SP2. TCRdb reprocessed the UMI-ligation and nested PCR reads with MiXCR, giving one entry per CDR3 protein. The sample includes about 20,000 distinct CDR3 sequences, nearly 9.5% of them seen just once. The ends lost 5 bases at V and 2 bases at J; junction bases unmatched: 9. CDR3 length: 16 residues. Germline lookup yields CDR1 LGHNA and CDR2 YSLEER. Treatment defined: skin biopsy from PPD injection site in Mantoux-positive individual. Reverse transcription used DNase-treated unsorted total RNA, aiming for roughly 1 to 1,100 ng. A UMI-containing oligonucleotide was joined by 3' ligation to the TCR cDNA template.

The sequence was obtained from an adult in good health. The chain carries TRBV4-3 and TRBJ1-5, with 7 bases matching TRBD1. Sequenced here: skin, sampled from a tuberculin skin test site. CDR3 DNA sequence: TGCGCCAGCAGCTGTACAGGGGTTTCGTGCAATCAGCCCCAGCATTTT. Its protein product is CASSCTGVSCNQPQHF.